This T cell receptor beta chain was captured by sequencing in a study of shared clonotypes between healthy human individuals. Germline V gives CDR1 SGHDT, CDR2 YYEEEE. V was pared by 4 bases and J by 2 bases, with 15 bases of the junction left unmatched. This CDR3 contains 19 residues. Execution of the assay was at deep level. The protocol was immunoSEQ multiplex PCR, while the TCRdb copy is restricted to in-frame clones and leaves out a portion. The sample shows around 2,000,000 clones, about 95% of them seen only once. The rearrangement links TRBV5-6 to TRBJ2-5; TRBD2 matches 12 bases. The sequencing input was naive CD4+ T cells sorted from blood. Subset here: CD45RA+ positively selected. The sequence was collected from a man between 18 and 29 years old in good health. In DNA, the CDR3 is TGTGCCAGCAGCCGATACACTAGCGGGGGGCCGAGAGAACAAGAGACCCAGTACTTC. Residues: CASSRYTSGGPREQETQYF.